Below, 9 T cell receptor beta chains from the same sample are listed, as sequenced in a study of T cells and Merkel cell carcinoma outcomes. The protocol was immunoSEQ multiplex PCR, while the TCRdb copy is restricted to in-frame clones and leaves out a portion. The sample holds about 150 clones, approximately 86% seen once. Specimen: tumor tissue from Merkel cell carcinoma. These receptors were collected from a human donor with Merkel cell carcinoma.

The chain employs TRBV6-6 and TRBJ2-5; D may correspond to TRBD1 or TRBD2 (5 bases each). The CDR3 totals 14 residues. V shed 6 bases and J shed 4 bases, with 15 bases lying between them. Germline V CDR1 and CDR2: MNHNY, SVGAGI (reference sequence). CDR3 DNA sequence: TGTGCCAGCAGCCCTCTGATTGGGGGAGAGACCCAGTACTTC. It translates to CASSPLIGGETQYF.

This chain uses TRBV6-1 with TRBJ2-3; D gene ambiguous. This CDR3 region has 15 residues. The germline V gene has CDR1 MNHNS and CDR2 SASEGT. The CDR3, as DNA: TGTGCTACGACAAGGAAACCCCCTAGCACAGATACGCAGTATTTT. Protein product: CATTRKPPSTDTQYF.

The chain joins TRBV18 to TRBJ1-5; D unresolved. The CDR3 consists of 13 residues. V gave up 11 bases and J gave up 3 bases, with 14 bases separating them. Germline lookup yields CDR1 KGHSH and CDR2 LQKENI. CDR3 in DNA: TGTGCCCCCCGGCAGAGGGTCAATCAGCCCCAGCATTTT. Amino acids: CAPRQRVNQPQHF. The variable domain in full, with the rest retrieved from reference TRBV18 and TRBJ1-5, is NAGVMQNPRHLVRRRGQEARLRCSPMKGHSHVYWYRQLPEEGLKFMVYLQKENIIDESGMPKERFSAEFPKEGPSILRIQQVVRGDSAAYFCAPRQRVNQPQHFGDGTRLSIL.

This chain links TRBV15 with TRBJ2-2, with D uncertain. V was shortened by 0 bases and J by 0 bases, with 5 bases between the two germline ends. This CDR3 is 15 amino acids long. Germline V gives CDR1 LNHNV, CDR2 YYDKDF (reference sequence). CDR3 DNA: TGTGCCACCAGCAGAGACTACGCGAACACCGGGGAGCTGTTTTTT. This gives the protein CATSRDYANTGELFF.

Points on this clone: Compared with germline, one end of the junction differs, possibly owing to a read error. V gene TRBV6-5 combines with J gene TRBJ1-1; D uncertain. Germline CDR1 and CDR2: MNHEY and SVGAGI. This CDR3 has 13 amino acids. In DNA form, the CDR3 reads TGTGCCAGCACCAGTTACGTGAACACTGAAGCTTTTTTT. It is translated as CASTSYVNTEAFF.

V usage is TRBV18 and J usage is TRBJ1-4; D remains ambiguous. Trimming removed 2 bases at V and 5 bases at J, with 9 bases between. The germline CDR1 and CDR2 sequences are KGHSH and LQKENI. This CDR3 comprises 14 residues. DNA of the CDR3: TGTGCCAGCTCACCAAATCTGGGGAATGAAAAACTGTTTTTT. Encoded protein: CASSPNLGNEKLFF.

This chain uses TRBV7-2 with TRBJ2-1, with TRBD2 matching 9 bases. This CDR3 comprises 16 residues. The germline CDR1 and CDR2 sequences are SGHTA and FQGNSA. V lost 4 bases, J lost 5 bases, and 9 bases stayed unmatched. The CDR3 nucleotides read TGTGCCAGCAGCTCTAGGACTAGCGAGATCCACAATGAGCAGTTCTTC. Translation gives CASSSRTSEIHNEQFF.

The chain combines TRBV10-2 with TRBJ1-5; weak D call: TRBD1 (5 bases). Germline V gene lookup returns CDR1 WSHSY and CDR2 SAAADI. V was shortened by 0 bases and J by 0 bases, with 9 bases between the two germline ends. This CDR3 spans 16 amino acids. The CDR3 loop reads CASSESPGNSNQPQHF. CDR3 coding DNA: TGCGCCAGCAGTGAGTCACCAGGGAATAGCAATCAGCCCCAGCATTTT.

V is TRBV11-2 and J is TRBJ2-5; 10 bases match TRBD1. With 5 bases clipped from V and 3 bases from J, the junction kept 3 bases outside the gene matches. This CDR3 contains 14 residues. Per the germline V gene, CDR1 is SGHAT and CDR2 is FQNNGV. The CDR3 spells CASSQGTGEETQYF. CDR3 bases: TGTGCCAGCAGCCAAGGGACAGGGGAAGAGACCCAGTACTTC.